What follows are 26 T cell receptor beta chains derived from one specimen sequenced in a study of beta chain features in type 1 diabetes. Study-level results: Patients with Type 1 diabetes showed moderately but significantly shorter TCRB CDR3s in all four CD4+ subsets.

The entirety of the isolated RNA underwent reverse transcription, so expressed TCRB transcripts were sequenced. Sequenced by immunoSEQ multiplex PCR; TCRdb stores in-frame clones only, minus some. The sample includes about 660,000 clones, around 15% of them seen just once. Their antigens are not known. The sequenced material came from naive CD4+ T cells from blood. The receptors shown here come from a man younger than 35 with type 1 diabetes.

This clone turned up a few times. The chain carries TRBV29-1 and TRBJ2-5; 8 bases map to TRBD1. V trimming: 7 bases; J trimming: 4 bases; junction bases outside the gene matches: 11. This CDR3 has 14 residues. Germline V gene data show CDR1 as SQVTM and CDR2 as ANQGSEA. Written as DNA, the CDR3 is TGCAGCGCCCAGGACAGGGTGGACCGAGAGACCCAGTACTTC. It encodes CSAQDRVDRETQYF.

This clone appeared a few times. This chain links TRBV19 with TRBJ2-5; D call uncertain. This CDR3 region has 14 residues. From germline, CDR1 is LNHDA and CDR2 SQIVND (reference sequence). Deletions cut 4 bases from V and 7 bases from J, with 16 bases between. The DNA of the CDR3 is TGTGCCAGTAGTAGCAGTTGGGTCGATACGACCCAGTACTTC. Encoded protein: CASSSSWVDTTQYF.

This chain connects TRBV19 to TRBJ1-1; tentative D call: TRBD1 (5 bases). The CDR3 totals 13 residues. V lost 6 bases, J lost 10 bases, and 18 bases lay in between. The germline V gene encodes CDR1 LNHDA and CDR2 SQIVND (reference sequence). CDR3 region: CASSSKIDGGAFF. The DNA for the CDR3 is TGTGCCAGTAGCTCTAAGATCGACGGGGGAGCTTTCTTT.

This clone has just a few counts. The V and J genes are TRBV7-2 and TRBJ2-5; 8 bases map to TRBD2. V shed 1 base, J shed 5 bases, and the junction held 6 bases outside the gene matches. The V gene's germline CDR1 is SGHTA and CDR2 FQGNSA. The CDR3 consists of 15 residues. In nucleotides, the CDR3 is TGTGCCAGCAGCTTAGTTGGGACTAGACAGGAGACCCAGTACTTC. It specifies CASSLVGTRQETQYF.

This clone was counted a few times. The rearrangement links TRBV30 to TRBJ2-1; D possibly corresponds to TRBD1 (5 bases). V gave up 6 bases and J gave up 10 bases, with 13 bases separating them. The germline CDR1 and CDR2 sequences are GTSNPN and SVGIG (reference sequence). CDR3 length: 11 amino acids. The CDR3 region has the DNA TGTGCCTGCCTCAAACAGGTCGAGCAGTTCTTC. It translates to CACLKQVEQFF.

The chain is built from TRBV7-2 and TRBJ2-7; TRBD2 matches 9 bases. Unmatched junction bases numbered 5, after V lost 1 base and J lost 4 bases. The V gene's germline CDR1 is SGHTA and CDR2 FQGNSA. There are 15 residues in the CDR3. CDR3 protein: CASSLDASGIYEQYF. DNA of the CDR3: TGTGCCAGCAGCTTAGATGCTAGCGGGATTTACGAGCAGTACTTC.

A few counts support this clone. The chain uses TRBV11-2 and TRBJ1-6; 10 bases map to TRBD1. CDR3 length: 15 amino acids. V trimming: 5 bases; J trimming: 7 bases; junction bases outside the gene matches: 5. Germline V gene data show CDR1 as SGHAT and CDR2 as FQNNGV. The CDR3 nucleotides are TGTGCCAGCAGCCCAGGACAGGGGGGAAATTCACCCCTCCACTTT. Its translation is CASSPGQGGNSPLHF.

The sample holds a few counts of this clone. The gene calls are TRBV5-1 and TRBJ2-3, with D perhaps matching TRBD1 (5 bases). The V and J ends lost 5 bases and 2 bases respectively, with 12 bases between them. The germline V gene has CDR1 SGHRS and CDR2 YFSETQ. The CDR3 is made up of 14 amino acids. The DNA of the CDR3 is TGCGCCAGCAGACTCGACAGCACCACAGATACGCAGTATTTT. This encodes CASRLDSTTDTQYF.

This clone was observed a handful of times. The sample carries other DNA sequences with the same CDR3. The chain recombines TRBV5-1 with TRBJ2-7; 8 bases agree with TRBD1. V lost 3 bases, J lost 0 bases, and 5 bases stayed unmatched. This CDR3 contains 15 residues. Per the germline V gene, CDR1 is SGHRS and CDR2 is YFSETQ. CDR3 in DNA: TGCGCCAGCAGCTCCACCGGGACAGGCTCCTACGAGCAGTACTTC. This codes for CASSSTGTGSYEQYF.

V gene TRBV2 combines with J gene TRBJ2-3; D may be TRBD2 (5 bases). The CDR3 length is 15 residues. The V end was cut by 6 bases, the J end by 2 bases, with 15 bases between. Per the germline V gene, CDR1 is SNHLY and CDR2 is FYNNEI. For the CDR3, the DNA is TGTGCCAGCAGGCCTAGGCGTCTAGCCACAGATACGCAGTATTTT. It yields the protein CASRPRRLATDTQYF.

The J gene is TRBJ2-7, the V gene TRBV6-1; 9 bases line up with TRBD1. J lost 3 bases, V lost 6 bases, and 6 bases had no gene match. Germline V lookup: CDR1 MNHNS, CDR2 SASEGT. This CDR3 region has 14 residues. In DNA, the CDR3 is TGTGCCAGCAGCCGGGACAGGGTGGTCTACGAGCAGTACTTC. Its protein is CASSRDRVVYEQYF.

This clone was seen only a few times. In nucleotides, the CDR3 is TGTGCCACCTCGACGGTTACCGGGGAGCTGTTTTTT. It translates to CATSTVTGELFF. The chain links TRBV10-3 to TRBJ2-2; D remains unclear. This CDR3 is 12 amino acids long. V gave up 10 bases and J gave up 5 bases, with 11 bases separating them. Germline-derived CDR1 and CDR2 are ENHRY and SYGVKD.

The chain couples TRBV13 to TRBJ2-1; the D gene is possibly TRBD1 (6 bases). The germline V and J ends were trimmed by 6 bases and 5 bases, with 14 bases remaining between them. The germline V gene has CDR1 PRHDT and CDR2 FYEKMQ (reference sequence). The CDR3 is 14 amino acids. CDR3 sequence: CASRTTGLNNEQFF. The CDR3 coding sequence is TGTGCCAGCAGAACCACAGGGTTAAACAATGAGCAGTTCTTC.

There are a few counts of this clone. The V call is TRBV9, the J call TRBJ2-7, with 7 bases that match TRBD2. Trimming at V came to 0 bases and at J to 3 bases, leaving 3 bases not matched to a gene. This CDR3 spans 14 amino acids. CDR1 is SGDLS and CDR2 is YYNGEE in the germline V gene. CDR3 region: CASSVGGLDYEQYF. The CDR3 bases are TGTGCCAGCAGCGTAGGTGGACTAGACTACGAGCAGTACTTC.

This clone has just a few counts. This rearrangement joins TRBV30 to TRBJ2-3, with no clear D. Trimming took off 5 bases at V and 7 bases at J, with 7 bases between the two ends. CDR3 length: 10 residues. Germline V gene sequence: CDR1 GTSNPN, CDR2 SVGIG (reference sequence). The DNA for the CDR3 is TGTGCCTGGGGCCAATATACGCAGTATTTT. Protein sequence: CAWGQYTQYF.

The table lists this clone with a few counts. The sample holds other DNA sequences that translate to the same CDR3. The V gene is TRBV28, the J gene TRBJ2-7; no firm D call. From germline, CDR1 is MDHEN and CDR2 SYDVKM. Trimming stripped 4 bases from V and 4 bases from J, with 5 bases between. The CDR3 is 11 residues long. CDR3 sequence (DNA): TGTGCCAGCAGTTGGTCTTACGAGCAGTACTTC. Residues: CASSWSYEQYF.

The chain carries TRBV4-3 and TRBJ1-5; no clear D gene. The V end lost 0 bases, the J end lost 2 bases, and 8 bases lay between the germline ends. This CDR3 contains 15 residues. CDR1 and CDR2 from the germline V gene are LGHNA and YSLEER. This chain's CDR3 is CASSQDLAGNQPQHF. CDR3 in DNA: TGCGCCAGCAGCCAAGATTTGGCGGGCAATCAGCCCCAGCATTTT.

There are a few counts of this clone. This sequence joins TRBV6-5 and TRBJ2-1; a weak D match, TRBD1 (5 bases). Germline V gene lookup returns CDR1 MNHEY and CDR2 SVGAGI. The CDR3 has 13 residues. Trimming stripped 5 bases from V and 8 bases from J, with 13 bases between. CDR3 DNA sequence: TGTGCCAGCAGTCAGTCCAGGGTCTATGAGCAGTTCTTC. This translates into CASSQSRVYEQFF.

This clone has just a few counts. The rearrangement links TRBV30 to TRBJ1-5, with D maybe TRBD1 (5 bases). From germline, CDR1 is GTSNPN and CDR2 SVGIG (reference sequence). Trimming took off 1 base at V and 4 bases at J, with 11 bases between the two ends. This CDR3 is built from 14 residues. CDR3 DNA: TGTGCCTGGAGTGACGTGTGGGGGAATCAGCCCCAGCATTTT. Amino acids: CAWSDVWGNQPQHF.

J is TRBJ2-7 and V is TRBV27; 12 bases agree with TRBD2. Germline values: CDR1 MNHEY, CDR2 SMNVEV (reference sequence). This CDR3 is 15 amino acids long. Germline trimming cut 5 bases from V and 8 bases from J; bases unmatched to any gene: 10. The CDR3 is CASSHSGTSGWKQYF. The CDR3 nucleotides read TGTGCCAGCAGTCACTCCGGGACTAGCGGGTGGAAGCAGTACTTC.

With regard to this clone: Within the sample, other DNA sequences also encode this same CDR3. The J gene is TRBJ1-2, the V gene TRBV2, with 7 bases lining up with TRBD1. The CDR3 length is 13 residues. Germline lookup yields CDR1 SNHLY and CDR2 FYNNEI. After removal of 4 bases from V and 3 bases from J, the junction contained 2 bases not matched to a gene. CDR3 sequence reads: CASSGDRYYGYTF. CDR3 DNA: TGTGCCAGCAGTGGGGACAGATACTATGGCTACACCTTC.

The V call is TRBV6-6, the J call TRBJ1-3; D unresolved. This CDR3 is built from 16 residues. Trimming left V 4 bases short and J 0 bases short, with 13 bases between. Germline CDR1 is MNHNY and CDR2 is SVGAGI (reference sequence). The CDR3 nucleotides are TGTGCCAGCAGTTCCCACTCTCTCAGCTCTGGAAACACCATATATTTT. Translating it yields CASSSHSLSSGNTIYF.

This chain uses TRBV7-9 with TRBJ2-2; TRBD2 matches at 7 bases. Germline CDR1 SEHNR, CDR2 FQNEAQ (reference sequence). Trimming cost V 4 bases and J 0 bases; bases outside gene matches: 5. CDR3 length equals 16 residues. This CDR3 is CASSWEGGANTGELFF. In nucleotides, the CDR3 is TGTGCCAGCAGCTGGGAGGGCGGCGCGAACACCGGGGAGCTGTTTTTT.

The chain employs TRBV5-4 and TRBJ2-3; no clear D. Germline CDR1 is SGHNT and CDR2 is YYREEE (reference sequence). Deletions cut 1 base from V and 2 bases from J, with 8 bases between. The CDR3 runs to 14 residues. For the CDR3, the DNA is TGTGCCAGCAGCTTGCCGTCCCCCACAGATACGCAGTATTTT. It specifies CASSLPSPTDTQYF.

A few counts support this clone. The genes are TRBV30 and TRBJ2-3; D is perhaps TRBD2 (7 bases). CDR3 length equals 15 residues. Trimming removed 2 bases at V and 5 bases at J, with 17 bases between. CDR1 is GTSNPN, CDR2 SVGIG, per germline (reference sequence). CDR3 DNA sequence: TGTGCCTGGAGTCCCTTAGGGGGGGGCAGAGATACGCAGTATTTT. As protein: CAWSPLGGGRDTQYF.

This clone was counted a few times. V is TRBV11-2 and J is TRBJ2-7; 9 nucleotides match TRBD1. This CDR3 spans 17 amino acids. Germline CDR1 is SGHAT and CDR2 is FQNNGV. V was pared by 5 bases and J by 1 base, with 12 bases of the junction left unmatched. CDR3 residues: CASSPRLKDRGSYEQYF. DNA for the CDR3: TGTGCCAGCAGCCCTCGTCTCAAGGACAGGGGATCCTACGAGCAGTACTTC. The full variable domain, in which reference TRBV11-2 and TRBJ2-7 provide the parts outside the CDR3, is EAGVAQSPRYKIIEKRQSVAFWCNPISGHATLYWYQQILGQGPKLLIQFQNNGVVDDSQLPKDRFSAERLKGVDSTLKIQPAKLEDSAVYLCASSPRLKDRGSYEQYFGPGTRLTVT.